This T cell receptor (beta chain) appears in the sequencing data of a study of patients and donors after allogeneic stem cell transplantation. The CDR3 runs 13 residues. CDR1 and CDR2 (germline): DFQATT, SNEGSKA (reference sequence). V shed 5 bases, J shed 5 bases, and the junction held 4 bases outside the gene matches. Each CDR3 protein is one row after TCRdb ran MiXCR on the RT-PCR reads. The table lists approximately 200,000 distinct CDR3 sequences, around 40% of them singletons. This clonotype has more than one count but fewer than ten. Source material: blood, either unsorted or a sorted T cell fraction (not recorded which). The chain joins TRBV20-1 to TRBJ2-5, with 11 bases identical to TRBD1. The receptor was isolated from a human donor who was either an allogeneic HSCT recipient or a stem cell or donor lymphocyte infusion donor (not recorded which). It is not recorded whose cells these are; they may come from a transplant donor. The CDR3 spells CSAGQGAGETQYF. CDR3 bases: TGCAGTGCTGGACAGGGGGCTGGGGAGACCCAGTACTTC.